Shown below are 21 T cell receptor beta chains from a single sample sequenced in a study of T cell responses to AZD1222 COVID-19 vaccine (dated by TCRdb to the early 2020s). The sample's time point label is to be understood as: baseline before first vaccination. Library prep was done by the immunoSEQ multiplex PCR assay. The source is immuneACCESS, and TCRdb retained only in-frame sequences with V and J called. Part of the clones is not carried over; for the studies checked, unresolved V genes explain less than half of this, and the remainder is unexplained. For this sample the table gives tens of thousands of clones, of which 65% to 90% were detected only once. In total, the top ten clones hold around 19% of the sample. This specimen consisted of peripheral blood, obtained on day 0 of AZD1222 vaccination. The receptors were sampled from an adult in good health.

The CDR3 DNA reads as TGTGCCAGCAGCTATCTCCGGGGAGGCTACAATGAGCAGTTCTTC. This translates into CASSYLRGGYNEQFF. This chain uses TRBV11-2 with TRBJ2-1; D possibly corresponds to TRBD2 (6 bases). The V end was cut by 4 bases, the J end by 3 bases, with 13 bases between. Germline V gene data show CDR1 as SGHAT and CDR2 as FQNNGV. The CDR3 covers 15 residues.

This chain links TRBV4-1 with TRBJ2-2; D assignment may be TRBD1 or TRBD2 (5 bases each). The germline V gene encodes CDR1 MGHRA and CDR2 YSYEKL. Trimming took 4 bases from V and 6 from J, leaving 12 bases between them. The CDR3 spans 14 residues. The CDR3 sequence is CASSPVGTPGELFF. CDR3 coding DNA: TGCGCCAGCAGCCCTGTCGGGACCCCCGGGGAGCTGTTTTTT.

The J gene is TRBJ2-1, the V gene TRBV15; 9 positions match TRBD2. The junction had 5 bases not matched to a gene; V was cut back by 0 bases and J by 8 bases. Germline-derived CDR1 and CDR2 are LNHNV and YYDKDF (reference sequence). This CDR3 is built from 15 residues. CDR3 DNA: TGTGCCACCAGCAGAGATCGGGCTAGCGGGGATGAGCAGTTCTTC. This translates into CATSRDRASGDEQFF.

The chain uses TRBV5-1 and TRBJ1-2, with TRBD1 matching over 9 bases. The CDR3 runs to 16 residues. Trimming at V came to 4 bases and at J to 4 bases, leaving 11 bases not matched to a gene. Germline CDR1 and CDR2: SGHRS and YFSETQ. In DNA form, the CDR3 reads TGCGCCAGCAGCCTAGCCCCGGGACAGGGTTTCTATGGCTACACCTTC. Amino acid sequence: CASSLAPGQGFYGYTF. Full variable domain (rest looked up from reference TRBV5-1 and TRBJ1-2): KAGVTQTPRYLIKTRGQQVTLSCSPISGHRSVSWYQQTPGQGLQFLFEYFSETQRNKGNFPGRFSGRQFSNSRSEMNVSTLELGDSALYLCASSLAPGQGFYGYTFGSGTRLTVV.

V and J are TRBV18 and TRBJ2-2, with D possibly called TRBD1 or TRBD2 (5 bases each). This CDR3 spans 16 amino acids. Trimming shortened V by 3 bases and J by 2 bases, and 13 bases separated the two germline ends. Looked up from germline, CDR1 is KGHSH and CDR2 is LQKENI. The CDR3 spells CASSPSGTLNTGELFF. The CDR3 DNA sequence: TGTGCCAGCTCACCGTCCGGGACGCTAAACACCGGGGAGCTGTTTTTT.

Points on this clone: One end of the junction is discordant with germline, which a read error may explain. This chain uses TRBV7-6 with TRBJ2-1, with 7 bases aligning to TRBD2. Germline V gene data show CDR1 as SGHVS and CDR2 as FNYEAQ. The CDR3 runs to 13 residues. CDR3 sequence (DNA): TGTGCCAGCAGCATAGCGCGGGGGAATGAGCAGTTCTTC. It yields the protein CASSIARGNEQFF.

For the CDR3, the DNA is TGTGCCACCAGTGACACCGGGACAGGGGCTGGAAACACCATATATTTT. This codes for CATSDTGTGAGNTIYF. The rearrangement links TRBV24-1 to TRBJ1-3, with 10 bases that match TRBD1. This CDR3 is 16 amino acids long. Looked up from germline, CDR1 is KGHDR and CDR2 is SFDVKD. Trimming at V came to 4 bases and at J to 2 bases, leaving 4 bases not matched to a gene.

As for this clone: The sample has other DNA sequences that encode this CDR3 too. The V call is TRBV2, the J call TRBJ2-2; D unresolved. Trimming removed 4 bases from V and 6 bases from J, with 18 bases in between. The CDR3 totals 16 residues. Germline CDR1 reads SNHLY; CDR2 reads FYNNEI. CDR3 sequence: CASSGLAVLSAGELFF. CDR3 bases: TGTGCCAGCAGTGGGTTGGCGGTACTGAGCGCCGGGGAGCTGTTTTTT.

The chain has TRBV14 and TRBJ1-1; D gene unclear. Germline assignment: CDR1 SGHDN and CDR2 FVKESK. There are 13 residues in the CDR3. V lost 2 bases to trimming and J lost 11 bases, with 15 bases between them. The DNA for the CDR3 is TGTGCCAGCAGCCAAAGTATCAGCGGGATGGCTTTCTTT. This gives the protein CASSQSISGMAFF.

V usage is TRBV19 and J usage is TRBJ1-2; D is ambiguous. V was cut by 2 bases and J by 4 bases, with 11 bases left in between. In germline, CDR1 is LNHDA, CDR2 SQIVND (reference sequence). The CDR3 consists of 14 residues. The chain's CDR3 is CASSIKVGSYGYTF. CDR3 sequence (DNA): TGTGCCAGTAGTATAAAGGTGGGGTCCTATGGCTACACCTTC. The full variable domain, with the rest looked up from reference TRBV19 and TRBJ1-2, is DGGITQSPKYLFRKEGQNVTLSCEQNLNHDAMYWYRQDPGQGLRLIYYSQIVNDFQKGDIAEGYSVSREKKESFPLTVTSAQKNPTAFYLCASSIKVGSYGYTFGSGTRLTVV.

This rearrangement joins TRBV7-2 to TRBJ2-2; D is unresolved. CDR1 is SGHTA and CDR2 is FQGNSA in the germline V gene. CDR3 length: 13 residues. Trimming removed 1 base from V and 6 bases from J, with 6 bases in between. CDR3 DNA sequence: TGTGCCAGCAGCTTAGGGCTAGCCGGGGAGCTGTTTTTT. Protein product: CASSLGLAGELFF.

Only a few counts were recorded for this clone. The chain is built from TRBV11-2 and TRBJ1-2; D might be TRBD1 (5 bases). From germline, CDR1 is SGHAT and CDR2 FQNNGV. Trimming removed 1 base from V and 7 bases from J, with 7 bases in between. The CDR3 extends over 12 amino acids. The CDR3 DNA sequence: TGTGCCAGCAGCTTAGGGGGGTCTGGCTACACCTTC. This sequence encodes CASSLGGSGYTF. Drawing the rest from reference TRBV11-2 and TRBJ1-2, the complete variable domain is EAGVAQSPRYKIIEKRQSVAFWCNPISGHATLYWYQQILGQGPKLLIQFQNNGVVDDSQLPKDRFSAERLKGVDSTLKIQPAKLEDSAVYLCASSLGGSGYTFGSGTRLTVV.

This clone was found a few times. The rearrangement joins TRBV7-9 to TRBJ2-1, with 11 bases matching TRBD2. This CDR3 has 17 residues. Germline CDR1 is SEHNR and CDR2 is FQNEAQ (reference sequence). V gave up 3 bases and J gave up 3 bases; unmatched junction bases: 7. The CDR3, as DNA: TGTGCCAGCAGCTTTTTGGGACTAGCGGTTTTCTACAATGAGCAGTTCTTC. Translated: CASSFLGLAVFYNEQFF.

The gene calls are TRBV7-2 and TRBJ1-6, with 12 bases aligning to TRBD1. CDR3 length equals 15 residues. Germline CDR1 SGHTA, CDR2 FQGNSA. J was trimmed by 9 bases and V by 6 bases; bases with no gene match: 6. CDR3 nucleotides: TGTGCCAGCAGAGGAGGGACAGGGGGCGGTTCACCCCTCCACTTT. Encoded protein: CASRGGTGGGSPLHF.

The V and J genes are TRBV28 and TRBJ2-7; perhaps TRBD2 as D (6 bases). V was trimmed by 5 bases and J by 0 bases, leaving 11 bases between them. The CDR3 contains 14 residues. Looked up from germline, CDR1 is MDHEN and CDR2 is SYDVKM. CDR3 amino acids: CASSNSGSSYEQYV. CDR3 nucleotides: TGTGCCAGCAGTAATAGCGGTAGCTCCTACGAGCAGTACGTC.

The chain carries TRBV27 and TRBJ2-3; 9 nucleotides match TRBD2. Germline lookup yields CDR1 MNHEY and CDR2 SMNVEV (reference sequence). The CDR3 sequence is 15 residues long. The ends lost 2 bases at V and 1 base at J; junction bases unmatched: 1. CDR3 in amino acids: CASSLRTSGTDTQYF. For the CDR3, the DNA is TGTGCCAGCAGTTTAAGGACTAGCGGCACAGATACGCAGTATTTT.

V and J are TRBV2 and TRBJ2-1; D is undetermined. There are 13 residues in the CDR3. The V end lost 7 bases, the J end lost 0 bases, and 7 bases lay between the germline ends. Germline loops: CDR1 SNHLY, CDR2 FYNNEI. CDR3 protein: CASIQSSYNEQFF. DNA of the CDR3: TGTGCCAGCATTCAAAGCTCCTACAATGAGCAGTTCTTC.

The chain recombines TRBV21-1 with TRBJ2-6; the table's D gene call, TRBD1, was not cross checked with the DNA. TRBV21-1 is classified as a pseudogene. The CDR3 loop spans 20 amino acids. CDR3 sequence: CASLVRQGVFVWVGANVLTF. CDR3 bases: TGTGCCAGTCTGGTCCGACAGGGTGTATTCGTATGGGTTGGGGCCAACGTCCTGACTTTC.

The gene calls are TRBV6-5 and TRBJ2-7; TRBD1 matches 8 bases. V lost 7 bases to trimming and J lost 2 bases; unmatched junction nucleotides: 10. This CDR3 is built from 15 residues. CDR1 and CDR2 (germline): MNHEY, SVGAGI. The CDR3 reads CASIDRGELPYEQYF. The CDR3 nucleotides read TGTGCCAGCATAGACAGGGGTGAACTCCCCTACGAGCAGTACTTC.

To note about this clone: This likely comes from a read error, as the CDR3 has no conserved phenylalanine or tryptophan at its end. No DNA is shown, since the ends of the CDR3 on it are uncertain; the CDR3 is the one TCRdb lists. The chain employs TRBV28 and TRBJ1-2; TRBD1, the table's D call, was not compared with the DNA. The CDR3 is made up of 13 amino acids, end residues included. CDR1 and CDR2 (germline): MDHEN, SYDVKM. This CDR3 is CASSSQPTGTGGI.

The chain is built from TRBV5-5 and TRBJ2-4, with TRBD1 as a possible D gene (5 bases). The CDR3 sequence is 16 residues long. Germline loops: CDR1 SGHKS, CDR2 YYEKEE (reference sequence). The V and J ends lost 0 bases and 2 bases respectively, with 12 bases between them. The CDR3 nucleotides are TGTGCCAGCAGCTTGGACACAGGAGCGACCAAAAACATTCAGTACTTC. Its translation: CASSLDTGATKNIQYF.